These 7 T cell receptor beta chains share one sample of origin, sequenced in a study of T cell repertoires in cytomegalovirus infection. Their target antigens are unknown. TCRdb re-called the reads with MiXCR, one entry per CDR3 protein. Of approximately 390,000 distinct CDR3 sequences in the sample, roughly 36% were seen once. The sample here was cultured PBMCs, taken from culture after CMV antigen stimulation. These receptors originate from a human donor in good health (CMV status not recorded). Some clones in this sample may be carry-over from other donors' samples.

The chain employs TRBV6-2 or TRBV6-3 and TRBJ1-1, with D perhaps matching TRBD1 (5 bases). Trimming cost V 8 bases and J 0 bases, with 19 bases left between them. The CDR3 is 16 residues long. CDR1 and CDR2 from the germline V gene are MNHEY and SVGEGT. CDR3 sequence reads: CASDGGKPPLNTEAFF. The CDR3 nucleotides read TGTGCCAGCGATGGGGGGAAGCCTCCCTTGAACACTGAAGCTTTCTTT.

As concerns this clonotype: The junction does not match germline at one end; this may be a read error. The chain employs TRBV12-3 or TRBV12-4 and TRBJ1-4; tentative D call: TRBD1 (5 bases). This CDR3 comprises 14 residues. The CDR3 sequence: CASSSRAQGEKQFF. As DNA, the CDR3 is TGTGCCAGCAGTTCTAGGGCCCAGGGCGAAAAACAGTTTTTT.

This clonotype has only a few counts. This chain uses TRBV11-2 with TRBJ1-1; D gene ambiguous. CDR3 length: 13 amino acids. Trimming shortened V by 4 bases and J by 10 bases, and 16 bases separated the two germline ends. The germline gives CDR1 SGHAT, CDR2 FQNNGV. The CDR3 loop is CASSSLLEGRAFF. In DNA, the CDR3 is TGTGCCAGCAGCTCCCTATTGGAAGGCCGAGCTTTCTTT. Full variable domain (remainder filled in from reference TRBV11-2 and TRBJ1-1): EAGVAQSPRYKIIEKRQSVAFWCNPISGHATLYWYQQILGQGPKLLIQFQNNGVVDDSQLPKDRFSAERLKGVDSTLKIQPAKLEDSAVYLCASSSLLEGRAFFGQGTRLTVV.

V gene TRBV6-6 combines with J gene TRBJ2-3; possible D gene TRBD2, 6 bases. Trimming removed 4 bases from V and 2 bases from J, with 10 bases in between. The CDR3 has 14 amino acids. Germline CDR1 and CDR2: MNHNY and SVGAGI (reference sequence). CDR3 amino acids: CASSLRGITDTQYF. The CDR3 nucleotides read TGTGCCAGCAGTTTGCGGGGTATCACAGATACGCAGTATTTT.

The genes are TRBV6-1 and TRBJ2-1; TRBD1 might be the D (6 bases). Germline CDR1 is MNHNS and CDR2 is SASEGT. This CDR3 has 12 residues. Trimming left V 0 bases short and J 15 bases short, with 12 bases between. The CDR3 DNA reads TGTGCCAGCAGTGAAGCGCCACAGGGATCGTTCTTC. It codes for CASSEAPQGSFF.

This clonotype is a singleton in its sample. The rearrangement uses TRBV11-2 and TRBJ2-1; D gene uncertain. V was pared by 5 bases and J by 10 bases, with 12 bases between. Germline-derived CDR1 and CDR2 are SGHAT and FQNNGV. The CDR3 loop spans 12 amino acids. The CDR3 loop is CASSRFSLEQFF. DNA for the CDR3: TGTGCCAGCAGCAGATTCAGTTTGGAGCAGTTCTTC.

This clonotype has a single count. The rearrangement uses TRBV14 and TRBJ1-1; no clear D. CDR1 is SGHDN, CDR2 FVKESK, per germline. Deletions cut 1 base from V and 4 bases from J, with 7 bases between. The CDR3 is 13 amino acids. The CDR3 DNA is TGTGCCAGCAGCCAAGGGAAGGCCACTGAAGCTTTCTTT. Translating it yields CASSQGKATEAFF.